The 17 T cell receptor beta chains listed next were all sequenced from one sample in a study of T cells in localized non-small cell lung cancer. Profiling relied on immunoSEQ multiplex PCR, and the TCRdb table lists in-frame clones only, not all of them. The table includes approximately 41,000 clones, 70% to 90% detected once. Sample: peripheral blood mononuclear cells, taken before any cancer treatment. These receptors all stem from a male donor at least 60 years old with stage II lung adenocarcinoma.

CDR3 coding DNA: TGCGCCAGCAGCTCCCAGACAGTGAACACTGAAGCTTTCTTT. Encoded protein: CASSSQTVNTEAFF. The chain combines TRBV5-1 with TRBJ1-1; a possible D gene is TRBD1 (5 bases). Looked up from germline, CDR1 is SGHRS and CDR2 is YFSETQ. V was shortened by 3 bases and J by 0 bases, with 9 bases between the two germline ends. The CDR3 spans 14 residues.

The CDR3, as DNA: TGTGCCAGCAGTCCCCGGAAGGGCAAACCCGACGGCACTTTCTTT. Translating gives CASSPRKGKPDGTFF. This chain links TRBV27 with TRBJ1-1; no firm D call. The CDR3 sequence is 15 residues long. The germline V and J ends were trimmed by 5 bases and 12 bases, with 25 bases remaining between them. The germline gives CDR1 MNHEY, CDR2 SMNVEV (reference sequence).

The chain joins TRBV7-2 to TRBJ1-1, with D maybe TRBD1 (6 bases). Germline V gene sequence: CDR1 SGHTA, CDR2 FQGNSA. CDR3 length: 13 amino acids. The V end lost 5 bases, the J end lost 11 bases, and 18 bases lay between the germline ends. Written as DNA, the CDR3 is TGTGCCAGCAGCCAAGGACAGCCCCCGTTGGCTTTCTTT. This sequence encodes CASSQGQPPLAFF.

This chain links TRBV9 with TRBJ1-1, with D possibly being TRBD1 (5 bases). CDR3 length: 13 residues. V shed 4 bases and J shed 0 bases, with 7 bases lying between them. Germline V gene lookup returns CDR1 SGDLS and CDR2 YYNGEE. CDR3 in amino acids: CASSQGMNTEAFF. As DNA, the CDR3 is TGTGCCAGCAGCCAGGGCATGAACACTGAAGCTTTCTTT. The full variable domain, in which reference TRBV9 and TRBJ1-1 provide the parts outside the CDR3, is DSGVTQTPKHLITATGQRVTLRCSPRSGDLSVYWYQQSLDQGLQFLIQYYNGEERAKGNILERFSAQQFPDLHSELNLSSLELGDSALYFCASSQGMNTEAFFGQGTRLTVV.

The chain recombines TRBV6-5 with TRBJ2-7; perhaps TRBD1 as D (5 bases). V was shortened by 0 bases and J by 2 bases, with 8 bases between the two germline ends. Germline assignment: CDR1 MNHEY and CDR2 SVGAGI. The CDR3 is 14 residues long. The CDR3 loop reads CASSYSGHTYEQYF. CDR3 bases: TGTGCCAGCAGTTACTCAGGACACACCTACGAGCAGTACTTC.

The CDR3 is CASSFRGPRTDTQYF. The CDR3 DNA reads as TGTGCCAGCAGCTTTCGCGGGCCTCGCACAGATACGCAGTATTTT. The chain is built from TRBV7-2 and TRBJ2-3; weak D call: TRBD2 (5 bases). The CDR3 spans 15 residues. Germline CDR1 is SGHTA and CDR2 is FQGNSA. V was cut by 3 bases and J by 1 base, with 11 bases left in between.

The V gene is TRBV2, the J gene TRBJ1-2; D gene ambiguous. Trimming shortened V by 6 bases and J by 8 bases, and 25 bases separated the two germline ends. Germline CDR1 reads SNHLY; CDR2 reads FYNNEI. The CDR3 is 16 residues long. The DNA of the CDR3 is TGTGCCAGCAGGCTATCCCCTCGGGGTGAGGGAGTCGGCTACACCTTC. Protein sequence: CASRLSPRGEGVGYTF.

The rearrangement uses TRBV6-1 and TRBJ2-1, with no clear D. Trimming removed 1 base from V and 7 bases from J, with 20 bases in between. This CDR3 contains 17 residues. Germline V gene data show CDR1 as MNHNS and CDR2 as SASEGT. The chain's CDR3 is CASSEEVIPLRRNEQFF. DNA for the CDR3: TGTGCCAGCAGTGAAGAGGTCATCCCCCTCCGTCGAAATGAGCAGTTCTTC.

This sequence joins TRBV7-8 and TRBJ2-5, with 8 positions matching TRBD1. V shed 2 bases, J shed 4 bases, and the junction held 6 bases outside the gene matches. Germline V CDR1 and CDR2: SGHVS, FQNEAQ. This CDR3 has 15 residues. Here the CDR3 reads CASSLWSGQGETQYF. The CDR3 region has the DNA TGTGCCAGCAGCTTATGGTCAGGACAGGGAGAGACCCAGTACTTC. Drawing the rest from reference TRBV7-8 and TRBJ2-5, the complete variable domain is GAGVSQSPRYKVAKRGQDVALRCDPISGHVSLFWYQQALGQGPEFLTYFQNEAQLDKSGLPSDRFFAERPEGSVSTLKIQRTQQEDSAVYLCASSLWSGQGETQYFGPGTRLLVL.

This clone was seen only once. The chain carries TRBV4-1 and TRBJ1-2; TRBD1 might be the D (6 bases). This CDR3 is built from 16 residues. Per germline, CDR1 MGHRA and CDR2 YSYEKL. V shed 3 bases and J shed 4 bases, with 18 bases lying between them. The CDR3: CASSHRRAGATYGYTF. The CDR3 DNA is TGCGCCAGCAGCCACCGGCGCGCAGGGGCCACCTATGGCTACACCTTC.

The rearrangement links TRBV6-5 to TRBJ1-2, with 8 bases fitting TRBD1. The CDR3 has 14 amino acids. The germline V gene has CDR1 MNHEY and CDR2 SVGAGI. Trimming at V came to 4 bases and at J to 5 bases, leaving 6 bases not matched to a gene. The CDR3 region has the DNA TGTGCCAGCAGTTTTGACAGGGGAAGGTATGGCTACACCTTC. Translation gives CASSFDRGRYGYTF.

J is TRBJ2-1 and V is TRBV6-5; the D gene could be TRBD1 or TRBD2 (6 bases each). The V and J ends lost 2 bases and 10 bases respectively, with 9 bases between them. Germline CDR1 is MNHEY and CDR2 is SVGAGI. The CDR3 runs to 12 residues. CDR3 DNA sequence: TGTGCCAGCAGTTACACAGGGAGGGAGCAGTTCTTC. Protein product: CASSYTGREQFF.

The chain joins TRBV5-4 to TRBJ1-3, with D maybe TRBD1 (6 bases). This CDR3 comprises 14 residues. The ends were cut back, 4 bases at V and 4 bases at J, with 12 bases in the middle. Germline-derived CDR1 and CDR2 are SGHNT and YYREEE (reference sequence). CDR3 bases: TGTGCCAGCAGCCTGCAGGGGAACGGAAACACCATATATTTT. Protein sequence: CASSLQGNGNTIYF.

The rearrangement links TRBV2 to TRBJ1-5; 8 nucleotides match TRBD1. Germline trimming cut 8 bases from V and 0 bases from J; bases unmatched to any gene: 3. Germline loops: CDR1 SNHLY, CDR2 FYNNEI. CDR3 length: 14 residues. CDR3 residues: CASRTGLSNQPQHF. The CDR3 bases are TGTGCCAGCCGGACAGGGCTTAGCAATCAGCCCCAGCATTTT.

The gene calls are TRBV4-2 and TRBJ2-1, with 14 bases fitting TRBD2. The germline V gene has CDR1 LGHNA and CDR2 YNFKEQ. Trimming removed 2 bases from V and 8 bases from J; junction bases left unmatched: 2. The CDR3 runs 15 residues. The CDR3 is CASSQRTSGRYEQFF. CDR3 in DNA: TGTGCCAGCAGCCAAAGGACTAGCGGGAGGTATGAGCAGTTCTTC.

This chain links TRBV6-5 with TRBJ2-5, with D unclear. Germline assignment: CDR1 MNHEY and CDR2 SVGAGI. The CDR3 totals 13 residues. Trimming took 0 bases from V and 7 from J, leaving 9 bases between them. The CDR3 coding sequence is TGTGCCAGCAGTTACTCGGTGGCACGGACCCAGTACTTC. Amino acids: CASSYSVARTQYF.

This chain joins TRBV5-5 and TRBJ2-1, with TRBD1 identical over 7 bases. With 4 bases clipped from V and 14 bases from J, the junction kept 12 bases outside the gene matches. The CDR3 loop spans 13 amino acids. CDR1 and CDR2 from the germline V gene are SGHKS and YYEKEE (reference sequence). The CDR3 here is CASSRGGQDFEFF. In DNA form, the CDR3 reads TGTGCCAGCAGCCGCGGCGGACAGGATTTTGAGTTCTTC. Full variable domain (missing parts from reference TRBV5-5 and TRBJ2-1): DAGVTQSPTHLIKTRGQQVTLRCSPISGHKSVSWYQQVLGQGPQFIFQYYEKEERGRGNFPDRFSARQFPNYSSELNVNALLLGDSALYLCASSRGGQDFEFFGPGTRLTVL.